The next 2 T cell receptor beta chains were all read from a single sample in a study of blood T cell repertoires in COVID-19. The table came from immunoSEQ multiplex PCR; TCRdb's copy has only in-frame clones and leaves some out. The table records 400,000 to 450,000 clones, roughly nine tenths of them present only once. The source material was PBMCs or T cells enriched from blood (not recorded which). These receptors came from a man aged 25-45 years who had recovered from COVID-19.

The chain is built from TRBV6-6 and TRBJ2-7; TRBD1 matches 9 bases. This CDR3 region has 12 residues. The germline gives CDR1 MNHNY, CDR2 SVGAGI (reference sequence). The J segment lost 6 bases and the V segment lost 7 bases, leaving 4 bases of the junction unmatched. DNA for the CDR3: TGTGCCAGCACGCGGGACAGGGTCGAGCAGTACTTC. This codes for CASTRDRVEQYF.

The V call is TRBV30, the J call TRBJ2-3; TRBD2 is a possible D gene (6 bases). This CDR3 is 14 amino acids long. The germline V gene encodes CDR1 GTSNPN and CDR2 SVGIG (reference sequence). V lost 4 bases and J 0 bases, leaving 11 bases between the germline ends. The CDR3 region is CAWIGLPSTDTQYF. In DNA, the CDR3 is TGTGCCTGGATAGGACTACCGAGCACAGATACGCAGTATTTT.